A single sample gave rise to the 4 T cell receptor beta chains below, sequenced in a study of early T cells in non-severe SARS-CoV-2 infection. TCRdb ran MiXCR on the 5' RACE reads and lists one entry per CDR3 protein. The sample has about 48,000 distinct CDR3 sequences, about 9.2% seen once; the top ten hold 8% to 10%. The sequenced material came from whole blood. The receptors derive from an adult who was a healthcare worker with PCR-confirmed SARS-CoV-2 infection or an uninfected control (not recorded which).

At least ten counts were recorded for this clonotype. The chain combines TRBV28 with TRBJ2-2; D perhaps matches TRBD1 (5 bases). This CDR3 region has 15 residues. Trimming pared 10 bases from V and 6 bases from J, leaving 21 bases between. Germline loops: CDR1 MDHEN, CDR2 SYDVKM. As DNA, the CDR3 is TGTGCCACCAGGAAAACCAGGGTTTTTGCCGGGGAGCTGTTTTTT. It codes for CATRKTRVFAGELFF.

With regard to this clonotype: A single base separates this from a much larger clone, so it may be a read error. This chain connects TRBV18 to TRBJ1-1, with no clear D. The CDR3 runs 12 residues. In germline, CDR1 is KGHSH, CDR2 LQKENI. The CDR3 DNA reads as TGTGCCATCTCACCACTTGACACTGAAGCTTTCTTT. Its translation: CAISPLDTEAFF.

This clonotype was seen ten or more times. The V and J genes are TRBV7-9 and TRBJ2-3, with 9 bases lining up with TRBD2. The germline CDR1 and CDR2 sequences are SEHNR and FQNEAQ (reference sequence). This CDR3 has 18 residues. The ends lost 5 bases at V and 2 bases at J; junction bases unmatched: 14. The CDR3 loop reads CASSLKRLAESYTDTQYF. The CDR3, as DNA: TGTGCCAGCAGCCTTAAACGACTAGCGGAAAGCTACACAGATACGCAGTATTTT.

This clonotype showed up many times. The rearrangement uses TRBV30 and TRBJ1-1; possibly TRBD1 for D (5 bases). This CDR3 has 13 residues. In germline, CDR1 is GTSNPN, CDR2 SVGIG (reference sequence). With 2 bases removed from V and 10 bases from J, the gap between germline ends came to 17 bases. The CDR3, as DNA: TGTGCCTGGAGTCCCCGGTTGGCCGGGGCAGCTTTCTTT. It translates to CAWSPRLAGAAFF.